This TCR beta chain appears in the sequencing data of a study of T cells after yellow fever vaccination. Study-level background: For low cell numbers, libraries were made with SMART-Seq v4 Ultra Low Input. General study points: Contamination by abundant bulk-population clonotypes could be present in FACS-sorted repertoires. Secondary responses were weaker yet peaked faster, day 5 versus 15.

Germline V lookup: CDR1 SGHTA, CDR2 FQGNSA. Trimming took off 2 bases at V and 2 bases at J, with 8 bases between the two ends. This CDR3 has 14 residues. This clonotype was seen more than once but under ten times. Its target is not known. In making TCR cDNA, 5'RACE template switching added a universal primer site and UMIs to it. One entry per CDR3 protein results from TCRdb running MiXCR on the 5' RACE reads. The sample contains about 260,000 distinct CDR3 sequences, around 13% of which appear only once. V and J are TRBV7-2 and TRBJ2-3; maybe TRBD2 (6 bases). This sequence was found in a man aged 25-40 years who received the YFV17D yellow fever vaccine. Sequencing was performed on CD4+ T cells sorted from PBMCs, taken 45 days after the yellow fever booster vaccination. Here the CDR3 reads CASSLRGLTDTQYF. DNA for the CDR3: TGTGCCAGCAGCTTACGGGGACTCACAGATACGCAGTATTTT.